These T cell receptor beta chains were read from a single sample in a study of blood T cell repertoires in COVID-19. Libraries were prepared by immunoSEQ multiplex PCR; TCRdb keeps only in-frame clonotypes and omits some of them. Seen here are 250,000 or so clones, around 90% observed once, and the top ten hold approximately 0.8%. Sequenced material: peripheral blood. Source of these receptors: a man younger than 40 with COVID-19, enrolled during active disease. Both conserved end residues are part of each CDR3. A D gene is named only where the DNA matches it firmly. Rows give clone size only sometimes, using once, few, many, or a class for an expanded clone.

NA,NA,TRBV5-1,TRBJ2-3,TGCGCCAGCAGCCCTAAGGTCCAGGGGTTTATAGATACGCAGTATTTT,CASSPKVQGFIDTQYF
few,TRBD1,TRBV4-2,TRBJ2-7,TGTGCCAGCAGCCCCGGGACAGGGCTAGAAGAGCAGTACTTC,CASSPGTGLEEQYF
NA,TRBD1,TRBV11-3,TRBJ2-7,TGTGCCAGCAGCTTAGGGGGACAGGGGGCCCTCGAGCAGTACTTC,CASSLGGQGALEQYF
NA,NA,TRBV7-9,TRBJ2-7,TGTGCCAGCAGCAGCCGCCAGGGCGAGCAGTACTTC,CASSSRQGEQYF
NA,NA,TRBV14,TRBJ2-4,TGTGCCAGCAGCCAATCTACAGGGGCGGGGGCCAAAAACATTCAGTACTTC,CASSQSTGAGAKNIQYF
NA,TRBD1,TRBV9,TRBJ2-1,TGTGCCAGCAGCGTAGGAGGGGGCACCTACAATGAGCAGTTCTTC,CASSVGGGTYNEQFF
NA,NA,TRBV6-5,TRBJ1-2,TGTGCCAGCAGTTACTCAGCCAGGGTCTATGGCTACACCTTC,CASSYSARVYGYTF
NA,TRBD1,TRBV6-5,TRBJ1-2,TGTGCCGCTGGGACAGGGGGGTCACTTCATGGCTACACCTTC,CAAGTGGSLHGYTF
NA,TRBD1,TRBV5-1,TRBJ1-1,TGCGCCAGCAGTTATTGGACAGGGGATGGGACTGAAGCTTTCTTT,CASSYWTGDGTEAFF
NA,TRBD1,TRBV7-9,TRBJ2-7,TGTGCCAGCAGCCCAAGACAGGGGCGACACTACGAGCAGTACTTC,CASSPRQGRHYEQYF
NA,NA,TRBV30,TRBJ1-2,TGTGCCTGGAGTATTGCGACAGCGACCGGCTACACCTTC,CAWSIATATGYTF
NA,NA,TRBV2,TRBJ1-1,TGTGCCAGCAGGCTCGACATGAACACTGAAGCTTTCTTT,CASRLDMNTEAFF
NA,TRBD1,TRBV5-1,TRBJ1-6,TGCGCCAGCAGACCCACTCCGGGACAGTATAATTCACCCCTCCACTTT,CASRPTPGQYNSPLHF
NA,TRBD1,TRBV30,TRBJ2-2,TGTGCCTGGAGTGTACAGGGGGGGAACACCGGGGAGCTGTTTTTT,CAWSVQGGNTGELFF
NA,NA,TRBV7-9,TRBJ1-1,TGTGCCAGCAGCACGACCCGGGTAGCTGAAGCTTTCTTT,CASSTTRVAEAFF
NA,TRBD2,TRBV6-6,TRBJ2-5,TGTGCCAGCAGTTACTCGACGTTAGCGGGAGAGACCCAGTACTTC,CASSYSTLAGETQYF
NA,TRBD1,TRBV9,TRBJ2-2,TGTGCCAGCAGCGTCACCGCAACCTTGGGACAGGGCCTGAACACCGGGGAGCTGTTTTTT,CASSVTATLGQGLNTGELFF
once,TRBD1,TRBV7-9,TRBJ1-5,TGTGCCCCCCGGACAGGGGGGAACGGTCGCAATCAGCCCCAGCATTTT,CAPRTGGNGRNQPQHF
NA,TRBD1,TRBV14,TRBJ2-7,TGTGCCAGCAGCCGCCAGAGGGGGCGCGAGCAGTACTTC,CASSRQRGREQYF
NA,NA,TRBV6-4,TRBJ1-6,TGTGCCAGCAGTGACAGCTTAAATTCACCCCTCCACTTT,CASSDSLNSPLHF
NA,NA,TRBV12-3/TRBV12-4,TRBJ1-5,TGTGCCAGCAGTTCTAGTACGGGGCCCCAGCATTTT,CASSSSTGPQHF
NA,NA,TRBV6-5,TRBJ1-4,TGTGCCAGCAGTTACAACGCGGGTAATGAAAAACTGTTTTTT,CASSYNAGNEKLFF
NA,NA,TRBV6-5,TRBJ1-1,TGTGCCAGCAGTTACTCGAGGGCGGGGAACACTGAAGCTTTCTTT,CASSYSRAGNTEAFF
NA,NA,TRBV2,TRBJ1-2,TGTGCCAGCAGTGAAAAGGGGAACTATGGCTACACCTTC,CASSEKGNYGYTF
NA,NA,TRBV12-3/TRBV12-4,TRBJ1-1,TGTGCCAGCAGTTTCTCAGGGTACACTGAAGCTTTCTTT,CASSFSGYTEAFF
NA,NA,TRBV5-6,TRBJ2-5,TGTGCCAGCAGCTCGGGGGGCGGGGAGACCCAGTACTTC,CASSSGGGETQYF
once,TRBD2,TRBV3-1/TRBV3-2,TRBJ2-2,TGTGCCAGCAGCCAAGCAGCGGGGTCCGGGGAGCTGTTTTTT,CASSQAAGSGELFF
NA,NA,TRBV2,TRBJ1-5,TGTGCCGGCGGAGGCTCCGGCAATCAGCCCCAGCATTTT,CAGGGSGNQPQHF
NA,NA,TRBV6-1,TRBJ1-5,TGTGCCAGCAGTGAACGTAGCAATCAGCCCCAGCATTTT,CASSERSNQPQHF
few,TRBD1,TRBV6-5,TRBJ2-7,TGTGCCAGCAGTTACGACGACAGGGGTTACGAGCAGTACTTC,CASSYDDRGYEQYF
NA,TRBD2,TRBV4-1,TRBJ2-3,TGCGCCAGCAGCCAAGTTGCGGGAGACACAGATACGCAGTATTTT,CASSQVAGDTDTQYF
NA,TRBD2,TRBV6-4,TRBJ2-1,TGTGCCAGCAGTGACTCTTATTCGGGGGGCAATGAGCAGTTCTTC,CASSDSYSGGNEQFF
once,NA,TRBV5-1,TRBJ2-5,TGCGCCAGCAGCTTGGGGCAGCAAGAGACCCAGTACTTC,CASSLGQQETQYF
NA,TRBD1,TRBV10-3,TRBJ1-2,TGTGCCATCAGTGACGGACAGGGAGGTGGCTACACCTTC,CAISDGQGGGYTF
NA,NA,TRBV4-1,TRBJ1-6,TGCGCCAGCAGCCAAGCCAGGATGGGAGGGACTAATTCACCCCTCCACTTT,CASSQARMGGTNSPLHF
NA,TRBD1,TRBV15,TRBJ2-7,TGTGCCACCAGCAGCGACAGGGTCCACGAGCAGTACTTC,CATSSDRVHEQYF
NA,TRBD2,TRBV14,TRBJ2-1,TGTGCCAGCAGCCATCTAGCGGGGGGGGCGGTCTACAATGAGCAGTTCTTC,CASSHLAGGAVYNEQFF
NA,NA,TRBV6-6,TRBJ2-1,TGTGCCAGCAGTTACGAGGGCGGTAGCAATGAGCAGTTCTTC,CASSYEGGSNEQFF
NA,NA,TRBV5-1,TRBJ1-1,TGCGCCAGCAGCTTGGGCTGGCAGGGGCACACTGAAGCTTTCTTT,CASSLGWQGHTEAFF
NA,NA,TRBV24-1,TRBJ1-5,TGTGCCACCAGTGATTTGCGGGGGAAGGATCAGCCCCAGCATTTT,CATSDLRGKDQPQHF
once,TRBD1,TRBV6-5,TRBJ1-2,TGTGCCAGCAGTTATTCAGGGGGCGTCTATGGCTACACCTTC,CASSYSGGVYGYTF
NA,TRBD1,TRBV2,TRBJ2-2,TGTGCCAGCAACACAGACAGGGCTGGGACCGGGGAGCTGTTTTTT,CASNTDRAGTGELFF
NA,TRBD1,TRBV15,TRBJ1-5,TGTGCCACCAGCAGACGAGTAGGGGGCGGTGATAGCAATCAGCCCCAGCATTTT,CATSRRVGGGDSNQPQHF
NA,TRBD2,TRBV7-2,TRBJ2-7,TGTGCCAGCAGCCTTAGCGGGGGCCCTCTCTACGAGCAGTACTTC,CASSLSGGPLYEQYF
NA,TRBD1,TRBV6-5,TRBJ1-6,TGTGCCAGCAGTTTCACGGGACAGGGCGATTCACCCCTCCACTTT,CASSFTGQGDSPLHF
NA,TRBD1,TRBV5-1,TRBJ2-3,TGCGCCAGCAGCCTACACAGGGGGAGCACAGATACGCAGTATTTT,CASSLHRGSTDTQYF
once,TRBD1,TRBV10-3,TRBJ1-2,TGTGCCATCAGTGAGAACAGGGGTATGGGCTATGGCTACACCTTC,CAISENRGMGYGYTF